This T cell receptor (beta chain) was sequenced during a study of blood T cell repertoires in COVID-19. Study background: COVID-19 samples, acute and convalescent, were from the United States, Italy and Spain.

As originally analysed: Scientists estimated how many nucleated cells there were by amplifying reference gene primers. This table comes from immunoSEQ multiplex PCR, and its TCRdb copy is limited to in-frame clones, with some not included. V, J and clone size are taken as reported in that table, and D and trimming were inferred from the DNA itself. The sample contains about 160,000 clones, about 84% of which appear only once. Participants came from some 23 US areas, aged about 18 to 89 years. Two negative PCRs, clearance, or symptom resolution were required of recovered Cohort 3 donors. The sequencing sample was made of PBMCs or T cells enriched from blood (not recorded which). The receptor's source is a man aged 40-49 years who had recovered from COVID-19.

The CDR3 DNA reads TGCAGCGTTGACGAGAGACAGGGCTCAGAGACCCAGTACTTC. This encodes CSVDERQGSETQYF. This chain links TRBV29-1 with TRBJ2-5; 7 nucleotides agree with TRBD1. The CDR3 runs to 14 residues. The germline gives CDR1 SQVTM, CDR2 ANQGSEA. J gave up 4 bases and V 3 bases, and 8 bases lay outside the gene matches.